The rows below give T cell receptor beta chains drawn from one sample of a study of metastatic and nonmetastatic thyroid tumors. TCRdb recomputed clones from the PCR reads via MiXCR. The table has 17,000 or so clones, about 25% seen once. Specimen: adjacent normal tissue. These receptor sequences come from a female donor with papillary thyroid cancer or a benign thyroid nodule (not recorded which). Some clones in this sample may be carry-over from other donors' samples. Each CDR3 is given without its conserved first and last residue. A D gene is named only where the DNA matches it firmly.

v_gene: TRBV6-1; d_gene: TRBD1; j_gene: TRBJ1-2; CDR3aa: ASSKGADYGYT
v_gene: TRBV2; d_gene: NA; j_gene: TRBJ2-3; CDR3aa: ASSADSERADTQY
v_gene: TRBV27; d_gene: NA; j_gene: TRBJ1-1; CDR3aa: ASSLSLGRVNTEAF
v_gene: TRBV20-1; d_gene: NA; j_gene: TRBJ2-3; CDR3aa: SARQDGTDTQY
v_gene: TRBV5-1; d_gene: NA; j_gene: TRBJ1-1; CDR3aa: ASSLVGGLGTEAF
v_gene: TRBV20-1; d_gene: TRBD1; j_gene: TRBJ2-1; CDR3aa: SAIPGTVYNEQF
v_gene: TRBV20-1; d_gene: NA; j_gene: TRBJ2-3; CDR3aa: SARDQVITDTQY
v_gene: TRBV11-1; d_gene: NA; j_gene: TRBJ1-1; CDR3aa: ASSSTDRPADTEAF
v_gene: TRBV7-2; d_gene: NA; j_gene: TRBJ1-1; CDR3aa: ASSLASGAMNTEAF
v_gene: TRBV11-1; d_gene: TRBD1; j_gene: TRBJ1-1; CDR3aa: ASSSGTGVRGAF
v_gene: TRBV20-1; d_gene: TRBD2; j_gene: TRBJ2-3; CDR3aa: SAREFRLANTDTQY
v_gene: TRBV19; d_gene: NA; j_gene: TRBJ1-1; CDR3aa: ASSINPDTEAF
v_gene: TRBV9; d_gene: TRBD1; j_gene: TRBJ1-2; CDR3aa: ASSLMDRGRGTGGYT
v_gene: TRBV20-1; d_gene: TRBD1; j_gene: TRBJ1-1; CDR3aa: SARGPDRRNTEAF
v_gene: TRBV20-1; d_gene: NA; j_gene: TRBJ2-7; CDR3aa: SARGPDRMDDEQY
v_gene: TRBV24-1; d_gene: NA; j_gene: TRBJ2-3; CDR3aa: ATGATDTQY
v_gene: TRBV7-2; d_gene: NA; j_gene: TRBJ1-1; CDR3aa: ASGGFNTEAF
v_gene: TRBV27; d_gene: NA; j_gene: TRBJ1-5; CDR3aa: ASSLRGRYRNQPQH
v_gene: TRBV12-3/TRBV12-4; d_gene: TRBD2; j_gene: TRBJ2-3; CDR3aa: ASSLASGITDTQY
v_gene: TRBV11-2; d_gene: TRBD2; j_gene: TRBJ2-3; CDR3aa: ASSLLAGATDTQY
v_gene: TRBV5-1; d_gene: TRBD2; j_gene: TRBJ2-3; CDR3aa: ASSLGLAGSFPDTQY
v_gene: TRBV9; d_gene: TRBD1; j_gene: TRBJ1-1; CDR3aa: ASSALGQPNTEAF
v_gene: TRBV18; d_gene: NA; j_gene: TRBJ1-4; CDR3aa: ASSRGGPATNEKLF
v_gene: TRBV6-1; d_gene: NA; j_gene: TRBJ1-2; CDR3aa: ASRVQGMGNHGYT
v_gene: TRBV28; d_gene: NA; j_gene: TRBJ1-3; CDR3aa: ASSLGVRSGNTIY
v_gene: TRBV27; d_gene: TRBD2; j_gene: TRBJ2-7; CDR3aa: ASSLRREGGFEQY
v_gene: TRBV28; d_gene: TRBD1; j_gene: TRBJ2-1; CDR3aa: ASSFSHRGDDEQF
v_gene: TRBV20-1; d_gene: NA; j_gene: TRBJ1-1; CDR3aa: SARDHRVNTEAF
v_gene: TRBV9; d_gene: NA; j_gene: TRBJ1-1; CDR3aa: ASSVTAFSTGVS
v_gene: TRBV15; d_gene: NA; j_gene: TRBJ2-5; CDR3aa: ATSRDRGRYQETQY
v_gene: TRBV7-2; d_gene: NA; j_gene: TRBJ1-1; CDR3aa: ASSLQGENTEAF
v_gene: TRBV30; d_gene: NA; j_gene: TRBJ2-6; CDR3aa: AWRKTGPGANVLT
v_gene: TRBV7-8; d_gene: TRBD2; j_gene: TRBJ2-7; CDR3aa: ASSSDISGGTLSEQY
v_gene: TRBV2; d_gene: NA; j_gene: TRBJ1-3; CDR3aa: ASLRGDSGNTIY
v_gene: TRBV10-3; d_gene: NA; j_gene: TRBJ2-7; CDR3aa: AIAEGGSSYEQY
v_gene: TRBV7-2; d_gene: NA; j_gene: TRBJ1-5; CDR3aa: ASSLQGGNQPQH
v_gene: TRBV19; d_gene: NA; j_gene: TRBJ1-4; CDR3aa: ASSSPGGTNEKLF